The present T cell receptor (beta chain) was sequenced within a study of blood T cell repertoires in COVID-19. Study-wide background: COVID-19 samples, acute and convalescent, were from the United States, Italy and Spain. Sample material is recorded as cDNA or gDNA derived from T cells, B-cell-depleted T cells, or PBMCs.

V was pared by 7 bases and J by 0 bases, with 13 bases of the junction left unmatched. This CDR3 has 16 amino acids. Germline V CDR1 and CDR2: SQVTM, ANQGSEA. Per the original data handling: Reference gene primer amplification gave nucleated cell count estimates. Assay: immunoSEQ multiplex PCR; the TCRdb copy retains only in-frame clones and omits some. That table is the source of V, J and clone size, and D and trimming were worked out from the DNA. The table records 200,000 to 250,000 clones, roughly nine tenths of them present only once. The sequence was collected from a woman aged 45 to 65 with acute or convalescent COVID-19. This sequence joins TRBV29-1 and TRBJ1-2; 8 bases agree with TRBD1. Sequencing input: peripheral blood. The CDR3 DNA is TGCAGCGCCGGGGCCCCAGGGGGCCCCACTAACTATGGCTACACCTTC. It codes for CSAGAPGGPTNYGYTF.